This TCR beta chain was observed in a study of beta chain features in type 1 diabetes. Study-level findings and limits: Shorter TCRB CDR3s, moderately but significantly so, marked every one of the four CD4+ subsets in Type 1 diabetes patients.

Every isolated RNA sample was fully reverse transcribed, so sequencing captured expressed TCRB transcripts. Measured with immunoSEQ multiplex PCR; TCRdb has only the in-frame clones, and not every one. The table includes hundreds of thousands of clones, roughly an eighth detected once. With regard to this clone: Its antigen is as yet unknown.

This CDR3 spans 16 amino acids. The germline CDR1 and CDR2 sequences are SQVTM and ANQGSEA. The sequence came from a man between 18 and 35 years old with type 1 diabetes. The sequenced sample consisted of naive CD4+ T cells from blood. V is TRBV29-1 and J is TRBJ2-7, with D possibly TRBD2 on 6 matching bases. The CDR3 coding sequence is TGCTCGACTAGGGGCGCAGGGCGGGCTGGCTCCTACGAGCAGTACTTC. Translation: CSTRGAGRAGSYEQYF.